The clone carrying this TCR beta chain was seen ten or more times. TCR beta CDR3 region amplification was performed from RNA transcripts. HTBI primers were employed in a first-round RT-PCR of the TCR CDR3. One entry per CDR3 protein results from TCRdb running MiXCR on the multiplex PCR reads. The sample records 300,000 to 400,000 distinct CDR3 sequences, more than 11% being singletons. This sample is drawn from a study of T cells in Graves' hyperthyroidism and ophthalmopathy. The germline V gene has CDR1 WSHSY and CDR2 SAAADI. CDR3 length: 15 residues. With 0 bases removed from V and 2 bases from J, the gap between germline ends came to 11 bases. PBMCs came from less than 11 ml fresh peripheral blood.

Input material: blood. This chain connects TRBV10-2 to TRBJ2-7; D remains ambiguous. This clonotype was sampled from a woman aged 55-75 years with Graves' hyperthyroidism. This chain's CDR3 is CASSESAGVTYEQYF. In nucleotides, the CDR3 is TGCGCCAGCAGTGAGTCGGCCGGCGTTACCTACGAGCAGTACTTC.